This TCR beta chain was sequenced for a study of blood T cell repertoires in COVID-19. Looking at the study overall: Samples taken during acute and convalescent COVID-19 were collected in the United States, Italy and Spain. PBMCs, B-cell-depleted T cells, or T cells were the source of the cDNA or gDNA that made up the material.

The CDR3 sequence is 16 residues long. Germline V gene sequence: CDR1 LGHDT, CDR2 YNNKEL (reference sequence). With V trimmed by 1 base and J by 3 bases, 6 bases remained unmatched. In the source study's methods: Reference gene primer amplification in the assay estimated nucleated cell counts. Here immunoSEQ multiplex PCR was the method, and the copy in TCRdb shows in-frame clones only, minus some. V, J and clone size were drawn from that table, and D and trimming were deduced from the DNA. The data show about 180,000 clones, 70% to 85% seen once. The sample taken for sequencing was peripheral blood. The gene calls are TRBV3-1 (or the pseudogene TRBV3-2) and TRBJ1-2; 9 bases are shared with TRBD1. The TCR originated in a human donor in a cohort sampled during active COVID-19. CDR3 loop: CASSQVAGQGHYGYTF. DNA for the CDR3: TGTGCCAGCAGCCAAGTCGCGGGACAGGGACACTATGGCTACACCTTC.